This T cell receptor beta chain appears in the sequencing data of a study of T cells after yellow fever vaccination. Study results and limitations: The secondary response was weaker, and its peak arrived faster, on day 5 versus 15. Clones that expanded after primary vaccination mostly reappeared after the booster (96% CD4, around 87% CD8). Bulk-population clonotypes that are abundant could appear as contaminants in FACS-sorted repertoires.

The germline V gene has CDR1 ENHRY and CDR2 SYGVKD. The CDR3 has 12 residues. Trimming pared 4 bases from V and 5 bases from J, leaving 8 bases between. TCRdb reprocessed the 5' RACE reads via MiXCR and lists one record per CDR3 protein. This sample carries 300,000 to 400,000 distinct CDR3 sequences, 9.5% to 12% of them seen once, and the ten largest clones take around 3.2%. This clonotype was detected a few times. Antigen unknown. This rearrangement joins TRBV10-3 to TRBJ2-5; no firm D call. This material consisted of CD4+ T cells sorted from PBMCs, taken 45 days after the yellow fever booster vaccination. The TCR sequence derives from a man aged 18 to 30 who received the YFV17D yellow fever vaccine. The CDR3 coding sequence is TGTGCCATCAGTGGGTCAGGCGAGACCCAGTACTTC. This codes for CAISGSGETQYF.